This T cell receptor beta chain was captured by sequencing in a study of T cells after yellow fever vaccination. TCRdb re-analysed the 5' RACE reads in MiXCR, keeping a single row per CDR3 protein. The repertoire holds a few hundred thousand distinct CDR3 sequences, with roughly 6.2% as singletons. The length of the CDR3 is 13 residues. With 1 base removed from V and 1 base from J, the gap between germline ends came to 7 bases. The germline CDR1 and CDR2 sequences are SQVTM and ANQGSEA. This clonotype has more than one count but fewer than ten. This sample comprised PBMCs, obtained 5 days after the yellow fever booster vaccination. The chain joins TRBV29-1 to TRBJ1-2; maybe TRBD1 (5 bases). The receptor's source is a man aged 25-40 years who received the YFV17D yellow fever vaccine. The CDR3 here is CSVEARDNYGYTF. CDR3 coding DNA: TGCAGCGTTGAAGCCAGGGATAACTATGGCTACACCTTC.